This is a list of T cell receptor beta chains from one sample in a study of cytomegalovirus exposure and HLA in healthy donors. Clones were read by immunoSEQ multiplex PCR, and TCRdb kept only the in-frame ones, dropping some. Among some 120,000 clones listed, roughly 77% were seen once. The sequenced sample was PBMCs. The receptors shown here come from a woman in her thirties in good health and CMV-seronegative. The CDR3 runs from the conserved cysteine through the conserved F or W. A D gene is named only where the DNA matches it firmly. Not all rows give a size; the values are once, few, many and, for expanded clones, a class.

>TRBV30|.|.|TRBJ1-5
TGTGCCTGGAGTACGGAGGTTTATCAGCCCCAGCATTTT
CAWSTEVYQPQHF
>TRBV18|.|TRBD2|TRBJ2-3
TGTGCCAGCTCAGCTACTAGCGGGCCCTTGAACACAGATACGCAGTATTTT
CASSATSGPLNTDTQYF
>TRBV6-1|.|TRBD1|TRBJ2-7
TGTGCCAGCGGTCCAATGGGCAGGGGGAACGAGCAGTACTTC
CASGPMGRGNEQYF
>TRBV4-1|.|TRBD1|TRBJ2-5
TGCGCCAGCCTCGGACAGGGGCGTCAAGAGACCCAGTACTTC
CASLGQGRQETQYF
>TRBV5-6|few|.|TRBJ1-2
TGTGCCAGCAGCTTGGCTGGGTCAGGGTATGGCTACACCTTC
CASSLAGSGYGYTF
>TRBV15|.|.|TRBJ2-3
TGTGCCACCAGCAGAGACCGTAGCGGTGGAACAGATACGCAGTATTTT
CATSRDRSGGTDTQYF
>TRBV9|.|.|TRBJ1-3
TGTGCCAGCAGCGTAGGAGGAGACAGTAGAAACACCATATATTTT
CASSVGGDSRNTIYF
>TRBV6-1|once|TRBD1|TRBJ2-2
TGTGCCAGCAGTGAACAGGGGGTGGGAACCGGGGAGCTGTTTTTT
CASSEQGVGTGELFF
>TRBV10-3|.|.|TRBJ1-2
TGTGCCATCAGTGAGGAGTTTGGCTACACCTTC
CAISEEFGYTF
>TRBV23-1|few|.|TRBJ2-7
TGCGCCAGCAGTCGGGGGCATACCTACGAGCAGTACTTC
CASSRGHTYEQYF
>TRBV19|.|.|TRBJ1-2
TGTGCCAGTAGTATTTGGTCGGCTAAAGAGCGTGGCTACACCTTC
CASSIWSAKERGYTF
>TRBV7-9|.|TRBD1|TRBJ1-1
TGTGCCAGCAGCTTAGCCGGGACAGGGCGGAATTCAGAAGCTTTCTTT
CASSLAGTGRNSEAFF
>TRBV5-1|.|TRBD1|TRBJ1-1
TGCGCCAGCAGCATTGGGACAGGGGGCACTGAAGCTTTCTTT
CASSIGTGGTEAFF
>TRBV6-5|few|TRBD1|TRBJ1-1
TGTGCCAGCAGTGGACAGGGGACTGAAGCTTTCTTT
CASSGQGTEAFF
>TRBV4-1|.|.|TRBJ1-1
TGCGCCAGCAGCCAAGATTTGAGTCAGGGCGTGAACACTGAAGCTTTCTTT
CASSQDLSQGVNTEAFF
>TRBV19|.|TRBD1|TRBJ2-7
TGTGCCAGTAGCCGGGACAGGGGGTACGAGCAGTACTTC
CASSRDRGYEQYF
>TRBV18|.|.|TRBJ1-1
TGTGCCAGCTCACCAGGGCAGCCGAACACTGAAGCTTTCTTT
CASSPGQPNTEAFF
>TRBV6-1|.|.|TRBJ2-5
TGTGCCAGCAGTGACGGACTGGCCTCGGAGACCCAGTACTTC
CASSDGLASETQYF
>TRBV6-1|once|.|TRBJ1-5
TGTGCCAGCAGTGATAGGGAGAATCAGCCCCAGCATTTT
CASSDRENQPQHF
>TRBV19|.|.|TRBJ1-2
TGTGCCAGTAGTGATCAGGACTATGGCTACACCTTC
CASSDQDYGYTF
>TRBV6-5|.|.|TRBJ2-5
TGTGCCAGCAGCCCTAACGGCAGGGAGACCCAGTACTTC
CASSPNGRETQYF
>TRBV27|.|.|TRBJ1-5
TGTGCCAGCAGTTTATCGTACCTGGGGCAGGGCTATCAGCCCCAGCATTTT
CASSLSYLGQGYQPQHF
>TRBV19|.|.|TRBJ1-4
TGTGCCAGTAGTGATTGGACAGCTAATGAAAAACTGTTTTTT
CASSDWTANEKLFF
>TRBV7-9|once|.|TRBJ2-3
TGTGCCAGCAGCTTAGCGGCCAACGCAGATACGCAGTATTTT
CASSLAANADTQYF
>TRBV4-3|.|.|TRBJ2-5
TGCGCCAGCAGCCGGTACAGGGCCCAGACCCAGTACTTC
CASSRYRAQTQYF
>TRBV7-9|.|.|TRBJ1-1
TGTGCCAGCAGCTTACGGGGGTTTACTGAAGCTTTCTTT
CASSLRGFTEAFF
>TRBV6-6|.|TRBD1|TRBJ1-5
TGTGCCAGCAGCGAACTCGGGACAGATCAGCCCCAGCATTTT
CASSELGTDQPQHF
>TRBV2|.|TRBD1|TRBJ2-1
TGTGCCAGCAGTCGGGACAGCCTTAATAGATGGAATGAGCAGTTCTTC
CASSRDSLNRWNEQFF
>TRBV11-3|.|TRBD1|TRBJ2-1
TGTGCCAGCAGCTACGGACAGGGCCTAGTAGGGGGGAATGAGCAGTTCTTC
CASSYGQGLVGGNEQFF
>TRBV7-2|.|TRBD1|TRBJ2-7
TGTGCCAGCAGCCTTGACAGGGGGTCCTACGAGCAGTACTTC
CASSLDRGSYEQYF
>TRBV27|once|TRBD2|TRBJ2-3
TGTGCCAGCAGCGTTTTAGCGGGAGTTGGAGATACGCAGTATTTT
CASSVLAGVGDTQYF
>TRBV9|few|.|TRBJ2-7
TGTGCCAGCAGCGTAGGGCCGGGACTTCACTACGAGCAGTACTTC
CASSVGPGLHYEQYF
>TRBV6-1|.|.|TRBJ1-1
TGTGCCAGCACCCTTTCGTCGGGGAACACTGAAGCTTTCTTT
CASTLSSGNTEAFF
>TRBV21-1|once|.|TRBJ1-3
TGTGCCAGCAGCAAAGTTTCCAGGGGACCCTCTGGAAACACCATATATTTT
CASSKVSRGPSGNTIYF
>TRBV5-4|once|.|TRBJ1-1
TGTGCCAGCAGTTTTGACAGTGACACTGAAGCTTTCTTT
CASSFDSDTEAFF
>TRBV2|.|.|TRBJ2-7
TGTGCCAGCAGTGACCGGAACAGGACCTACGAGCAGTACTTC
CASSDRNRTYEQYF
>TRBV7-8|.|TRBD1|TRBJ2-2
TGTGCCAGCAGCTTAGACCCGGGACAGGGCGGGAGAACCGGGGAGCTGTTTTTT
CASSLDPGQGGRTGELFF
>TRBV6-5|few|.|TRBJ1-5
TGTGCCAGCAGGGGGACACCCAGCAATCAGCCCCAGCATTTT
CASRGTPSNQPQHF
>TRBV5-1|.|.|TRBJ2-1
TGCGCCAGCAGCTTACCTAGATACAATGAGCAGTTCTTC
CASSLPRYNEQFF
>TRBV5-1|.|TRBD1|TRBJ2-2
TGCGCCAGCAGCGACCCGGGACAGGGTGACGGGGAGCTGTTTTTT
CASSDPGQGDGELFF
>TRBV11-2|.|.|TRBJ2-4
TGTGCCAGCAGCTTAGACTCGGTTCTAGCCAAAAACATTCAGTACTTC
CASSLDSVLAKNIQYF
>TRBV7-9|.|TRBD1|TRBJ1-2
TGTGCCAGCAGCCCCCAGGGCGGGACAGGGGCCTATGGCTACACCTTC
CASSPQGGTGAYGYTF
>TRBV6-1|.|TRBD1|TRBJ2-7
TGTGCCAGCTCCTCGGACAGGGGGAAGAGGTACGAGCAGTACTTC
CASSSDRGKRYEQYF
>TRBV7-9|once|TRBD1|TRBJ2-2
TGTGCCAGCAGCCCCCAGGGGGTGAGAACCGGGGAGCTGTTTTTT
CASSPQGVRTGELFF
>TRBV6-1|.|TRBD1|TRBJ2-7
TGTGCCACGCTCTTACAGGGGCTTTCTTACGAGCAGTACTTC
CATLLQGLSYEQYF
>TRBV2|once|TRBD1|TRBJ1-2
TGTGCCAGCAGCGGTTTGGGACAGGGATCCTATGGCTACACCTTC
CASSGLGQGSYGYTF
>TRBV5-1|.|TRBD1|TRBJ1-1
TGCGCCAGCAGCCAGGGGGCCGGGACTGAAGCTTTCTTT
CASSQGAGTEAFF
>TRBV5-4|.|.|TRBJ2-3
TGTGCCAGCAGCTTGTCAGGGACTTCCGGGGCTACGCAGTATTTT
CASSLSGTSGATQYF
>TRBV15|once|.|TRBJ2-2
TGTGCCACCAGCAGAGATCGGGGGGCCCGGACCGGGGAGCTGTTTTTT
CATSRDRGARTGELFF